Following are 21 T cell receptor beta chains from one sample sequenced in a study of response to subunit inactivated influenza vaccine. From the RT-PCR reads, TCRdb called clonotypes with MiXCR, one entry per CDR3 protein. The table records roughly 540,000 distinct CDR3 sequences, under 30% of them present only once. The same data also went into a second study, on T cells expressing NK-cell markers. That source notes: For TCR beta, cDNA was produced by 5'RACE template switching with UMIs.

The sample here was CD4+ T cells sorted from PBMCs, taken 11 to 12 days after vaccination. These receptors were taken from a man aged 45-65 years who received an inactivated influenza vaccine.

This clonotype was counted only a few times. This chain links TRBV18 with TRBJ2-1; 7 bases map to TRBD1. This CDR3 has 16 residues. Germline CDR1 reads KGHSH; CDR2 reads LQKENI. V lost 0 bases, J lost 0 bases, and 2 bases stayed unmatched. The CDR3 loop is CASSPPGGSSYNEQFF. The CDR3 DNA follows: TGTGCCAGCTCACCACCAGGGGGCAGCTCCTACAATGAGCAGTTCTTC.

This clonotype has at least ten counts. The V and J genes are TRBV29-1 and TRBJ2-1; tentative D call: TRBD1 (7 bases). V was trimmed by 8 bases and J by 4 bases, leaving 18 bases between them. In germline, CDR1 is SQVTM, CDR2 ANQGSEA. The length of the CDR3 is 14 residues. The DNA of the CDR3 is TGCAGCTCGAAGGGGGCGGGGCAGTACAATGAGCAGTTCTTC. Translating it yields CSSKGAGQYNEQFF.

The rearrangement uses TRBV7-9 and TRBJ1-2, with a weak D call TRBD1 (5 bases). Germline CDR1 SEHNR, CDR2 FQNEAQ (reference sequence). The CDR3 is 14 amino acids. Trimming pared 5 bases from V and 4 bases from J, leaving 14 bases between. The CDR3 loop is CASSPRIDSYGYTF. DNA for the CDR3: TGTGCCAGCAGCCCCCGCATCGACAGCTATGGCTACACCTTC.

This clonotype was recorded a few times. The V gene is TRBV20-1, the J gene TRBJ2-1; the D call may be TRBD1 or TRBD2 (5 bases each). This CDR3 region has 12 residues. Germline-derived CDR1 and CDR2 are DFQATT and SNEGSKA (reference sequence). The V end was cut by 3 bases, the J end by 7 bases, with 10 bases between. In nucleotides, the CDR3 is TGCAGTGCTAGCACGGGGCGGAATGAGCAGTTCTTC. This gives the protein CSASTGRNEQFF.

In DNA form, the CDR3 reads TGTGCCAGCAGAGGGGCGGGAGATCCCCCCTATGGCTACACCTTC. The encoded protein is CASRGAGDPPYGYTF. The chain uses TRBV6-1 and TRBJ1-2, with D possibly being TRBD1 (5 bases). The V and J ends lost 6 bases and 4 bases respectively, with 18 bases between them. The germline CDR1 and CDR2 sequences are MNHNS and SASEGT. This CDR3 is built from 15 residues.

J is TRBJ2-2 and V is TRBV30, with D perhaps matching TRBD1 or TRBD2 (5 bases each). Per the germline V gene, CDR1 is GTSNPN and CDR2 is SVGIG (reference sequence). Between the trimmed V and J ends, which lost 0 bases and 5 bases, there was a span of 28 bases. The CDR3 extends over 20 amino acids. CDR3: CAWSVKVGTSLWGRTGELFF. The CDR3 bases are TGTGCCTGGAGTGTAAAAGTCGGGACCTCACTGTGGGGTCGAACCGGGGAGCTGTTTTTT.

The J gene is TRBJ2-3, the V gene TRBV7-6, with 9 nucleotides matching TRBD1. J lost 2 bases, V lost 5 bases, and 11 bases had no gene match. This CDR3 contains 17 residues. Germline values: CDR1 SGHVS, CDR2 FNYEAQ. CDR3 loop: CASSANPGQGITDTQYF. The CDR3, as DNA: TGTGCCAGCAGCGCCAATCCGGGACAGGGTATCACAGATACGCAGTATTTT.

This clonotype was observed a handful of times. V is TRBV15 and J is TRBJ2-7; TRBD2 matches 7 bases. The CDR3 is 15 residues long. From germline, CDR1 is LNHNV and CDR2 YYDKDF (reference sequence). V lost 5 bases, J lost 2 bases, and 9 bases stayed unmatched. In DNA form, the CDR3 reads TGTGCCACCAGCCGAGTTAGCGGGTTGACCTACGAGCAGTACTTC. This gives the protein CATSRVSGLTYEQYF.

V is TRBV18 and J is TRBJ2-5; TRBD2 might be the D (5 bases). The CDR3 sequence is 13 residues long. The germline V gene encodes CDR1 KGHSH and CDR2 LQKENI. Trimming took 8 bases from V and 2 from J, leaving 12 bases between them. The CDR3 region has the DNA TGTGCCAGCCACCGGGAACCTCAAGAGACCCAGTACTTC. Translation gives CASHREPQETQYF.

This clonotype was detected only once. Written as DNA, the CDR3 is TGTGCCACCAGTGATAGAAGCGGGGGGATAGATACGCAGTATTTT. This encodes CATSDRSGGIDTQYF. The chain carries TRBV24-1 and TRBJ2-3; 9 bases match TRBD2. Germline CDR1 reads KGHDR; CDR2 reads SFDVKD. Germline trimming cut 3 bases from V and 5 bases from J; bases unmatched to any gene: 5. The CDR3 runs 15 residues.

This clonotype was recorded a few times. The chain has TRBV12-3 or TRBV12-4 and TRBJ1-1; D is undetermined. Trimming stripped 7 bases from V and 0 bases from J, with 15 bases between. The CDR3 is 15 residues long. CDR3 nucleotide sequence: TGTGCCAGCACTAATTATGGGAACCTGAACACTGAAGCTTTCTTT. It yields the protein CASTNYGNLNTEAFF.

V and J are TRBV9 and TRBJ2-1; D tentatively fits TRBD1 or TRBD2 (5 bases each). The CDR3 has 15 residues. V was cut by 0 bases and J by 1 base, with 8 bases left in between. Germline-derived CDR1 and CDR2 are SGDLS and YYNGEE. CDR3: CASSVDGGSYNEQFF. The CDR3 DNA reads TGTGCCAGCAGCGTAGATGGGGGATCCTACAATGAGCAGTTCTTC.

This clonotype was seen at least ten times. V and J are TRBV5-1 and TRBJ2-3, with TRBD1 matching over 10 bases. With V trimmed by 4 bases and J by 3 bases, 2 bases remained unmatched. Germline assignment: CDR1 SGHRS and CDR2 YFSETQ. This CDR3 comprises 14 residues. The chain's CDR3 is CASSKDRGTDTQYF. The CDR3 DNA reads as TGCGCCAGCAGCAAGGACAGGGGGACAGATACGCAGTATTTT.

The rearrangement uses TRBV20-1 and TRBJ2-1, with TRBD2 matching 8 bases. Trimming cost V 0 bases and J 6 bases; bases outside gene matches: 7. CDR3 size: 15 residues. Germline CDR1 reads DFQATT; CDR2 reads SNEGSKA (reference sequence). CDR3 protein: CSARDIGGGFNEQFF. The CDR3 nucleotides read TGCAGTGCTAGAGATATTGGCGGGGGGTTCAATGAGCAGTTCTTC.

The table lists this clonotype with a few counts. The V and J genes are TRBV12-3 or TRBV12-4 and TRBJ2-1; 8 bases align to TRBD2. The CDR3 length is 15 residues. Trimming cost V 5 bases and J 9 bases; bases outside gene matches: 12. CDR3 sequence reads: CASSPRLAWAVEQFF. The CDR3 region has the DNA TGTGCCAGCAGTCCTAGACTAGCGTGGGCCGTTGAGCAGTTCTTC.

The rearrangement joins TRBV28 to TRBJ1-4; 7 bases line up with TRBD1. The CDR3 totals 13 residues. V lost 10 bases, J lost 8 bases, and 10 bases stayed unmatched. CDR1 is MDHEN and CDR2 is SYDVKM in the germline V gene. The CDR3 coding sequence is TGTGCCACCACAACAGGGGCGTCCGAAAAACTGTTTTTT. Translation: CATTTGASEKLFF.

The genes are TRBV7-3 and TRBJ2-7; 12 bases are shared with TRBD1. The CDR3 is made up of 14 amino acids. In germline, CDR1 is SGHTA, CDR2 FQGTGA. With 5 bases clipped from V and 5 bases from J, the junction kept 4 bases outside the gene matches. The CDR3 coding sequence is TGTGCCAGCAGCGCGGGACAGGGGGCCAACGAGCAGTACTTC. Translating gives CASSAGQGANEQYF. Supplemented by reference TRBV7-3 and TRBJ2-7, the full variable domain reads GAGVSQTPSNKVTEKGKYVELRCDPISGHTALYWYRQSLGQGPEFLIYFQGTGAADDSGLPNDRFFAVRPEGSVSTLKIQRTERGDSAVYLCASSAGQGANEQYFGPGTRLTVT.

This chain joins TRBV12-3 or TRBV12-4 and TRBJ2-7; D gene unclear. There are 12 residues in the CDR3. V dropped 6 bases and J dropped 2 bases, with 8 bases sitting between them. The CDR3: CASSRTTYEQYF. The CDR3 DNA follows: TGTGCCAGCAGCCGAACAACCTACGAGCAGTACTTC.

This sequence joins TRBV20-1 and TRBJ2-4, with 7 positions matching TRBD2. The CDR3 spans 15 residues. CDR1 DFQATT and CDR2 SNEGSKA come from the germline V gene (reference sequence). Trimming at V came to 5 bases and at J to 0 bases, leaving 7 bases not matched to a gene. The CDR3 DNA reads TGCAGTGCTCACAGCGGGATGCTAGCCAAAAACATTCAGTACTTC. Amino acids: CSAHSGMLAKNIQYF.

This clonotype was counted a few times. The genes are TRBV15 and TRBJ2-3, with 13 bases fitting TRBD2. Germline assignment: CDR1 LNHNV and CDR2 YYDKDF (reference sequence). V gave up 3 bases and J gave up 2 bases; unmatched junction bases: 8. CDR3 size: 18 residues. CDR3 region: CATSRSPGLAGVTDTQYF. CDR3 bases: TGTGCCACCAGCAGGTCCCCCGGACTAGCGGGGGTCACAGATACGCAGTATTTT.

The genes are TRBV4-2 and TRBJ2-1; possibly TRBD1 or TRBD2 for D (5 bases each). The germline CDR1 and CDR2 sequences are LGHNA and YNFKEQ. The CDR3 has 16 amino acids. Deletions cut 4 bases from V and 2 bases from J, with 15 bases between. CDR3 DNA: TGTGCCAGCAGCCCTGGGACCCTAAGGCCCTACAATGAGCAGTTCTTC. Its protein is CASSPGTLRPYNEQFF.